The rows below give T cell receptor beta chains drawn from one sample of a study of cytomegalovirus exposure and HLA in healthy donors. Clones were sequenced by immunoSEQ multiplex PCR, and TCRdb holds only the in-frame ones, with some missing. The top ten clones hold approximately 2% of a sample with 150,000 to 200,000 clones, roughly four fifths of them seen once. The sequencing input was PBMCs. The receptor set was obtained from a young man in good health and CMV-seronegative. CDR3s include the opening cysteine and the closing phenylalanine or tryptophan. The D gene is left open where the match is weak. Clone size, where shown, is once, few, many, or a class for clones that have expanded.

J | V | size | D | DNA | CDR3
TRBJ1-1 | TRBV27 | . | . | TGTGCCAGCAGTTTCTCCACAGGGTTCGCAGCTTTCTTT | CASSFSTGFAAFF
TRBJ2-7 | TRBV4-2 | . | TRBD2 | TGTGCCAGCAGCCAAGTTGGGGCACGGGGCGGGAGTCTCTACGAGCAGTACTTC | CASSQVGARGGSLYEQYF
TRBJ1-1 | TRBV27 | . | . | TGTGCCAGCAGTATACGGGGGTCCACTGAAGCTTTCTTT | CASSIRGSTEAFF
TRBJ2-7 | TRBV5-1 | . | . | TGCGCCAGCAGCTTGCTCGGGAGCTACGAGCAGTACTTC | CASSLLGSYEQYF
TRBJ2-7 | TRBV19 | . | TRBD2 | TGTGCCAGTAGTACGTCGTTAGCGGGGGGCCACGAGCAGTACTTC | CASSTSLAGGHEQYF
TRBJ2-1 | TRBV25-1 | few | . | TGTGCCAGCATTCTGGGGAGTGAGCAGTTCTTC | CASILGSEQFF
TRBJ2-3 | TRBV6-1 | once | . | TGTGCCAGCACCTCCCCAGGCACAGATACGCAGTATTTT | CASTSPGTDTQYF
TRBJ2-5 | TRBV5-6 | . | . | TGTGCCAGCAGCCCAGGGGGGACTCAGACCCAGTACTTC | CASSPGGTQTQYF
TRBJ2-5 | TRBV19 | . | TRBD1 | TGTGCCAGTAGTATTGGGACAGGGTACCAAGAGACCCAGTACTTC | CASSIGTGYQETQYF
TRBJ2-5 | TRBV7-2 | . | TRBD2 | TGTGCCAGCAGCCTTGGACTAGCGGGTCCTCAAGAGACCCAGTACTTC | CASSLGLAGPQETQYF
TRBJ2-7 | TRBV2 | few | TRBD2 | TGTGCCAGCAGTGAAGGACTAGCGGGACTCGAGCAGTACTTC | CASSEGLAGLEQYF
TRBJ2-3 | TRBV11-2 | once | . | TGTGCCAGCAGCTTAGACAGGCTTAGCACAGATACGCAGTATTTT | CASSLDRLSTDTQYF
TRBJ2-2 | TRBV6-5 | . | TRBD1 | TGTGCCAGCAGTTACGAGTACGGGACAGACACCGGGGAGCTGTTTTTT | CASSYEYGTDTGELFF
TRBJ1-1 | TRBV4-3 | . | TRBD1 | TGCGCCAGCAGCCAAGATGGGGGACAGGGGGCCACTGAAGCTTTCTTT | CASSQDGGQGATEAFF
TRBJ2-2 | TRBV4-1 | . | . | TGCGCCAGCAGCCTGTCCGGGACTCCGAACACCGGGGAGCTGTTTTTT | CASSLSGTPNTGELFF
TRBJ2-2 | TRBV10-3 | . | TRBD1 | TGTGCCATCCGACAGGGGCGGGCCGGGGAGCTGTTTTTT | CAIRQGRAGELFF
TRBJ1-4 | TRBV6-6 | . | TRBD1 | TGTGCCAGCAGCACGAATCAGGGGGCCCGGGAAAAACTGTTTTTT | CASSTNQGAREKLFF
TRBJ2-3 | TRBV4-3 | . | . | TGCGCCAGCAGCCAAACTGACGACTACACAGATACGCAGTATTTT | CASSQTDDYTDTQYF
TRBJ2-5 | TRBV7-2 | . | TRBD2 | TGTGCCAGTTCCGGGACTAGCGGGAGCGGTAGGGAGACCCAGTACTTC | CASSGTSGSGRETQYF
TRBJ2-1 | TRBV11-2 | once | TRBD2 | TGTGCCAGCAGCCCTAGCGGGACTGAACCTTACAATGAGCAGTTCTTC | CASSPSGTEPYNEQFF
TRBJ2-6 | TRBV5-4 | . | TRBD1 | TGTGCCAGCAGCTTGGGACATCGACAGGGAACCAGCTCTGGGGCCAACGTCCTGACTTTC | CASSLGHRQGTSSGANVLTF
TRBJ2-2 | TRBV18 | once | . | TGTGCCAGCTCACCAGGGGGCGTGGACACCGGGGAGCTGTTTTTT | CASSPGGVDTGELFF
TRBJ2-2 | TRBV2 | . | . | TGTGCCAGCACCCGGGGTGGCCGCGGGGAGCTGTTTTTT | CASTRGGRGELFF
TRBJ2-5 | TRBV20-1 | . | TRBD2 | TGCAGTGCTAGGACTAGCCAGACCCAGTACTTC | CSARTSQTQYF
TRBJ1-2 | TRBV7-9 | . | TRBD1 | TGTGCCAGCAGGTATCCGATTATAGGACAGGGGGCGCGTGGCTACACCTTC | CASRYPIIGQGARGYTF